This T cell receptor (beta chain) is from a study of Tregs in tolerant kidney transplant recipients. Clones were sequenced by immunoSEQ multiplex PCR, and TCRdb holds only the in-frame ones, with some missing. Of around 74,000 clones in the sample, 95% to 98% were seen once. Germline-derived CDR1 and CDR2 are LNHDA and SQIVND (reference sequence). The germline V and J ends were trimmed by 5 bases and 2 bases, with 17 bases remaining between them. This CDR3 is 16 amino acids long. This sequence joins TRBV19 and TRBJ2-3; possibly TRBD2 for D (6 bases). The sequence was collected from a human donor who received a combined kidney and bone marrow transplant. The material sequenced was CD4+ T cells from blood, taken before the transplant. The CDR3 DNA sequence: TGTGCCAGTAGTGCCGGGACTGGGGTTTACACAGATACGCAGTATTTT. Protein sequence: CASSAGTGVYTDTQYF. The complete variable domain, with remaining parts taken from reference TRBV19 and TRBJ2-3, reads DGGITQSPKYLFRKEGQNVTLSCEQNLNHDAMYWYRQDPGQGLRLIYYSQIVNDFQKGDIAEGYSVSREKKESFPLTVTSAQKNPTAFYLCASSAGTGVYTDTQYFGPGTRLTVL.